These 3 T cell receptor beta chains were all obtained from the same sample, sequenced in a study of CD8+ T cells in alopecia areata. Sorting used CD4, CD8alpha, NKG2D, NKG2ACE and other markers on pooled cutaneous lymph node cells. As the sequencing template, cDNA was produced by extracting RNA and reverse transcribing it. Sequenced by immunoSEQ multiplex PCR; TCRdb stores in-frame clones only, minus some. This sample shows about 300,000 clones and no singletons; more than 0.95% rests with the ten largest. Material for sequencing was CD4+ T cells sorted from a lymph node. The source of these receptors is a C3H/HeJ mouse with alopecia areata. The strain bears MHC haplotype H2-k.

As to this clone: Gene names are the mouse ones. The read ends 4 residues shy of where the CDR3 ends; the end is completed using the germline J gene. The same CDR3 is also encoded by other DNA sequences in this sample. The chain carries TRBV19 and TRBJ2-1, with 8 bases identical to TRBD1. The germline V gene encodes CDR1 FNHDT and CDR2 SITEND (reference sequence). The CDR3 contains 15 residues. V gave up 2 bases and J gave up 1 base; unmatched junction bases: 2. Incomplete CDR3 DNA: TGTGCCAGCAGTATCCGACAGGGGAACTATGCT. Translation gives CASSIRQGNYA. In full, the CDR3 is CASSIRQGNYAEQFF. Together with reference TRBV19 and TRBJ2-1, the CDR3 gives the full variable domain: GGIITQTPKFLIGQEGQKLTLKCQQNFNHDTMYWYRQDSGKGLRLIYYSITENDLQKGDLSEGYDASREKKSSFSLTVTSAQKNEMAVFLCASSIRQGNYAEQFFGPGTRLTVL.

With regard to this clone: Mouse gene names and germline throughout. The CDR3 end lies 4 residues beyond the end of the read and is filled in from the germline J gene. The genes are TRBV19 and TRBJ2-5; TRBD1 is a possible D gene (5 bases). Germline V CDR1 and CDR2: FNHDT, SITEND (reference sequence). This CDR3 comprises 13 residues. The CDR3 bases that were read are TGTGCCAGCAGTATAGAGACAGAAGAC. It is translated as CASSIETED. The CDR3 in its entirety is CASSIETEDTQYF.

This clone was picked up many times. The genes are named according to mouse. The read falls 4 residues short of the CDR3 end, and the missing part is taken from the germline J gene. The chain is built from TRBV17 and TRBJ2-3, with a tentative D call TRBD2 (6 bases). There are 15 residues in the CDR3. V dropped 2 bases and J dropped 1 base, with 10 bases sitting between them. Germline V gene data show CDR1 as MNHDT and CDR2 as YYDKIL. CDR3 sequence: CASSRIRGGAETLYF. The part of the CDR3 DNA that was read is TGTGCTAGCAGTAGAATCCGGGGGGGTGCAGAA.